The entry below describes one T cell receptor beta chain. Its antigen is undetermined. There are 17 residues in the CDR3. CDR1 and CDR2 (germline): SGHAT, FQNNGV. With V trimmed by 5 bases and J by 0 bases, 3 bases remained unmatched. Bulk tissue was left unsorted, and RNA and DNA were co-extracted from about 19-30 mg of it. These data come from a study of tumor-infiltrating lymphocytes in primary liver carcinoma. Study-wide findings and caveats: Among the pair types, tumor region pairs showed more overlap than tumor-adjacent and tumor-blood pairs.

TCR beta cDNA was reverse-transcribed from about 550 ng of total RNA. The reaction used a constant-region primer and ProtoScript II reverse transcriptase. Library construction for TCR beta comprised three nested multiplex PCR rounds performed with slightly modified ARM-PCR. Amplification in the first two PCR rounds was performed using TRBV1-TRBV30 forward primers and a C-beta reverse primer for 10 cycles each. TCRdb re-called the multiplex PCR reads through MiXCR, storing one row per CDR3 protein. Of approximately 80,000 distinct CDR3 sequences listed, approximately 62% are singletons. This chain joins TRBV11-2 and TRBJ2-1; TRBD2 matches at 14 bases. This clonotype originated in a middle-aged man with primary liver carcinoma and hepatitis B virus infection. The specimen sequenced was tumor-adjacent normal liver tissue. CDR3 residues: CASSRGTSGSSYNEQFF. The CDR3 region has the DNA TGTGCCAGCAGCAGAGGGACTAGCGGGAGCTCCTACAATGAGCAGTTCTTC.